This T cell receptor beta chain was sequenced in a study of memory CD8 T cells in hepatitis C reinfection. Produced via immunoSEQ multiplex PCR; TCRdb's table is partial and in-frame only. The sample contains 4,800 or so clones, 87% of which appear only once. The sample's time point: late/post reinfection, 12 to 24 weeks after detection. No in vitro expansion preceded TCR sequencing of the sorted cells. Control naive CD8 T cells came from a couple of donors at all three reinfection time points. This clone appeared a single time. The CDR3 spans 15 residues. CDR1 SGHNT and CDR2 YENEEA come from the germline V gene. With 4 bases removed from V and 1 base from J, the gap between germline ends came to 14 bases.

The sequence derives from a man in his fifties with hepatitis C virus infection. The genes are TRBV11-3 and TRBJ2-7; tentatively, D is TRBD1 (6 bases). The sample consisted of naive CD8+ T cells sorted from blood. CDR3 in DNA: TGTGCCAGCAGCTCACCGGGACAATCTTCCTACGAGCAGTACTTC. It is translated as CASSSPGQSSYEQYF.